These T cell receptor beta chains were read from a single sample in a study of cytotoxic CD8 clonotypes in ibrutinib-treated CLL. Profiled with immunoSEQ multiplex PCR; TCRdb holds only in-frame clones, not every one. The table has 120,000 to 150,000 clones, 77% seen once. The sequences come from PBMCs, collected after 12 months of ibrutinib treatment. These receptors all stem from a human donor with chronic lymphocytic leukemia. Each CDR3 is given with its conserved first and last residue. The D gene is left open where the match is weak. Not every row has a clone size; where given, it reads once, few, many or a size class.

D: TRBD2
J: TRBJ2-7
V: TRBV27
size: NA
length: 15
DNA: TGTGCCAGCAGTTTTAGCGGGAGAGCGGGCTACGAGCAGTACTTC
CDR3: CASSFSGRAGYEQYF

D: NA
J: TRBJ1-2
V: TRBV19
size: NA
length: 12
DNA: TGTGCCCCACCGGCCGGGGGCAACGGCTACACCTTC
CDR3: CAPPAGGNGYTF

D: NA
J: TRBJ2-7
V: TRBV15
size: NA
length: 13
DNA: TGTGCCACCAGCAGACAGATTTCCTACGAGCAGTACTTC
CDR3: CATSRQISYEQYF

D: NA
J: TRBJ2-3
V: TRBV19
size: NA
length: 13
DNA: TGTGCCAGTAGTATCGCCGGGACAGATACGCAGTATTTT
CDR3: CASSIAGTDTQYF

D: TRBD1
J: TRBJ2-6
V: TRBV5-6
size: NA
length: 18
DNA: TGTGCCAGCAGCTTGCCTCCGGGACAGGGTACTGGGGCCAACGTCCTGACTTTC
CDR3: CASSLPPGQGTGANVLTF

D: NA
J: TRBJ1-4
V: TRBV19
size: NA
length: 15
DNA: TGTGCCAGTAGTATAGCGGAGGGATTCGGTGAAAAACTGTTTTTT
CDR3: CASSIAEGFGEKLFF

D: TRBD1
J: TRBJ1-2
V: TRBV5-1
size: NA
length: 14
DNA: TGCGCCAGCAGCGGGATGGGACAGAACTATGGCTACACCTTC
CDR3: CASSGMGQNYGYTF

D: NA
J: TRBJ2-1
V: TRBV6-1
size: NA
length: 15
DNA: TGTGCCAGCAGTGAGTGGCAGGGGTCTTACAATGAGCAGTTCTTC
CDR3: CASSEWQGSYNEQFF

D: NA
J: TRBJ2-1
V: TRBV18
size: NA
length: 14
DNA: TGTGCCAGCTCACCAATTAGATTGGGGGATGAGCAGTTCTTC
CDR3: CASSPIRLGDEQFF

D: NA
J: TRBJ2-7
V: TRBV18
size: NA
length: 13
DNA: TGTGCCAGCTCCCAAAACAGAGCCTACGAGCAGTACTTC
CDR3: CASSQNRAYEQYF

D: TRBD2
J: TRBJ2-2
V: TRBV4-2
size: NA
length: 17
DNA: TGTGCCAGCAGCCAAGAGGTAGCGGGGGCCTACACCGGGGAGCTGTTTTTT
CDR3: CASSQEVAGAYTGELFF

D: NA
J: TRBJ2-1
V: TRBV19
size: few
length: 12
DNA: TGTGCCAGTAGTATGTGGGGCAGTGAGCAGTTCTTC
CDR3: CASSMWGSEQFF

D: TRBD2
J: TRBJ2-1
V: TRBV9
size: once
length: 16
DNA: TGTGCCAGCAGCATAGGACTAGCGGGAGGGTTCAATGAGCAGTTCTTC
CDR3: CASSIGLAGGFNEQFF

D: TRBD1
J: TRBJ1-2
V: TRBV15
size: NA
length: 15
DNA: TGTGCCACCAGCAGTTTGGGGAGGACAGGCTATGGCTACACCTTC
CDR3: CATSSLGRTGYGYTF

D: NA
J: TRBJ1-6
V: TRBV6-1
size: NA
length: 17
DNA: TGTGCCAGCAGTGAATTTTGGGGGGACATATATAATTCACCCCTCCACTTT
CDR3: CASSEFWGDIYNSPLHF

D: TRBD1
J: TRBJ2-7
V: TRBV7-9
size: NA
length: 14
DNA: TGTGCCAGCAGCTCCGGGACAGGGTACTCCGAGCAGTACTTC
CDR3: CASSSGTGYSEQYF

D: NA
J: TRBJ2-5
V: TRBV7-3
size: once
length: 15
DNA: TGTGCCAGCAGCCCGACAAGAACAGCCCAAGAGACCCAGTACTTC
CDR3: CASSPTRTAQETQYF

D: NA
J: TRBJ1-1
V: TRBV27
size: NA
length: 13
DNA: TGTGCCAGCACTAAAAGGGACAACACTGAAGCTTTCTTT
CDR3: CASTKRDNTEAFF

D: NA
J: TRBJ2-7
V: TRBV5-1
size: NA
length: 13
DNA: TGCGCCAGCAGCTTGGCCTGGGGGTACGAGCAGTACTTC
CDR3: CASSLAWGYEQYF

D: NA
J: TRBJ1-1
V: TRBV7-2
size: NA
length: 12
DNA: TGTGCCAGCAGCCGTCGACAGATTGAAGCTTTCTTT
CDR3: CASSRRQIEAFF

D: NA
J: TRBJ2-1
V: TRBV7-9
size: NA
length: 14
DNA: TGTGCCAGCAGCTTGGCAGGGAATAACAATGAGCAGTTCTTC
CDR3: CASSLAGNNNEQFF

D: NA
J: TRBJ1-1
V: TRBV19
size: few
length: 12
DNA: TGTGCCAGCTCCCGGTGGAACACTGAAGCTTTCTTT
CDR3: CASSRWNTEAFF

D: NA
J: TRBJ2-7
V: TRBV30
size: NA
length: 14
DNA: TGTGCCTGGAGTGTAGGCGTAGGCTCCTACGAGCAGTACTTC
CDR3: CAWSVGVGSYEQYF

D: NA
J: TRBJ1-1
V: TRBV28
size: NA
length: 15
DNA: TGTGCCAGCAGTTTCCAGGGCCCAGGGAACACTGAAGCTTTCTTT
CDR3: CASSFQGPGNTEAFF

D: NA
J: TRBJ1-6
V: TRBV5-3
size: few
length: 11
DNA: TGTGCCAGAAGCTTGCTTGAGGTCCCAGGCTTT
CDR3: CARSLLEVPGF

D: NA
J: TRBJ1-5
V: TRBV2
size: few
length: 15
DNA: TGTGCCAGCAGTGAAGAGGGAGGGAGCAATCAGCCCCAGCATTTT
CDR3: CASSEEGGSNQPQHF

D: NA
J: TRBJ1-2
V: TRBV6-5
size: NA
length: 14
DNA: TGTGCCAGCAGTCCCTCCCCCACCGTCTATGGCTACACCTTC
CDR3: CASSPSPTVYGYTF